The sequence of this T cell receptor (beta chain) was determined in a study of technical replicates of blood from a handful of donors. Measured with immunoSEQ multiplex PCR; TCRdb has only the in-frame clones, and not every one. The repertoire holds tens of thousands of clones, around 92% seen once, with about 0.27% in the top ten. The V gene end was trimmed by 0 bases and the J gene end by 7 bases; junction bases not matched to a gene: 5. Germline CDR1 reads GTSNPN; CDR2 reads SVGIG (reference sequence). The CDR3 length is 15 residues. The sequenced sample consisted of T cells isolated from PBMCs. The sequence derives from a human donor in good health. This chain links TRBV30 with TRBJ1-5, with 11 bases identical to TRBD1. Written as DNA, the CDR3 is TGTGCCTGGAGTGTACGGACAGGGGGCCGGCAGCCCCAGCATTTT. Translated: CAWSVRTGGRQPQHF.